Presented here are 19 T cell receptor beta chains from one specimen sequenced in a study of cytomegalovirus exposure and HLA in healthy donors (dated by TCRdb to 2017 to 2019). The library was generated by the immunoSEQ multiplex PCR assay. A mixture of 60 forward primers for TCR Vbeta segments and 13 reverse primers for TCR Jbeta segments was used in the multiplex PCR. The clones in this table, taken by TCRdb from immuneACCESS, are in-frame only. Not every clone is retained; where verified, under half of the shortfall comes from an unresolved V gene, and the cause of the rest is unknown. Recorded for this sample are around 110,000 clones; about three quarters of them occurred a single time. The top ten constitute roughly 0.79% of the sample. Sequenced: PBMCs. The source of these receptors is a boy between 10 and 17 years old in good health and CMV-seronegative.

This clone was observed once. The CDR3: CASSARGAEAFF. CDR3 in DNA: TGTGCCAGTAGTGCTCGTGGAGCCGAAGCTTTCTTT. The V gene is TRBV19, the J gene TRBJ1-1; D ambiguous. From germline, CDR1 is LNHDA and CDR2 SQIVND (reference sequence). CDR3 length equals 12 residues. V was cut by 5 bases and J by 8 bases, with 12 bases left in between.

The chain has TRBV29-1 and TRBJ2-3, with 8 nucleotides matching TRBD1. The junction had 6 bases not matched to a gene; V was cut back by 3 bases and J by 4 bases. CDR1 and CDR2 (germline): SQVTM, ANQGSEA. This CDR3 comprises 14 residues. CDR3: CSVETGEGADTQYF. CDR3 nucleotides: TGCAGCGTTGAGACAGGGGAAGGGGCAGATACGCAGTATTTT.

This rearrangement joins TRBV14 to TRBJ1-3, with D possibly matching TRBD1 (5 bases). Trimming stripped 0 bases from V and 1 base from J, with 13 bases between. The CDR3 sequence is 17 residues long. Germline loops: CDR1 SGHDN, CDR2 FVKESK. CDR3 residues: CASSQELGTRSGNTIYF. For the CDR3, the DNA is TGTGCCAGCAGCCAAGAGCTAGGGACTAGATCTGGAAACACCATATATTTT. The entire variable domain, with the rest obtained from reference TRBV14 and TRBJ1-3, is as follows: EAGVTQFPSHSVIEKGQTVTLRCDPISGHDNLYWYRRVMGKEIKFLLHFVKESKQDESGMPNNRFLAERTGGTYSTLKVQPAELEDSGVYFCASSQELGTRSGNTIYFGEGSWLTVV.

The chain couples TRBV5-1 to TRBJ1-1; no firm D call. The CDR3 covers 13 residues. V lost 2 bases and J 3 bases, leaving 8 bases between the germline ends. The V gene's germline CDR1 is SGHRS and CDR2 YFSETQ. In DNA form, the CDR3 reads TGCGCCAGCAGCTTCGGAGTGGACACTGAAGCTTTCTTT. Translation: CASSFGVDTEAFF. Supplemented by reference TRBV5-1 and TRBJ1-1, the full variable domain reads KAGVTQTPRYLIKTRGQQVTLSCSPISGHRSVSWYQQTPGQGLQFLFEYFSETQRNKGNFPGRFSGRQFSNSRSEMNVSTLELGDSALYLCASSFGVDTEAFFGQGTRLTVV.

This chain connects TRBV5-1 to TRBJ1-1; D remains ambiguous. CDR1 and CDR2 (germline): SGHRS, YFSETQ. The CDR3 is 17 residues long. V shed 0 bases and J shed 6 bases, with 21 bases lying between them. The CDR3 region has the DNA TGCGCCAGCAGCTTGGCCCCCGATAGCCGAAAGACCGCTGAAGCTTTCTTT. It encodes CASSLAPDSRKTAEAFF. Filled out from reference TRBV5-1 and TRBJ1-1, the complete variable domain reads KAGVTQTPRYLIKTRGQQVTLSCSPISGHRSVSWYQQTPGQGLQFLFEYFSETQRNKGNFPGRFSGRQFSNSRSEMNVSTLELGDSALYLCASSLAPDSRKTAEAFFGQGTRLTVV.

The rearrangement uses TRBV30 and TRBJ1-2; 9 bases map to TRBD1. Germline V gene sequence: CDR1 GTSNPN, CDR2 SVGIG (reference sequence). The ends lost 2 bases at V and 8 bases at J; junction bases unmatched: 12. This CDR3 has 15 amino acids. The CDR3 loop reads CAWSSATGGLRGYTF. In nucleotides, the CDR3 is TGTGCCTGGAGTTCCGCCACAGGGGGCCTACGGGGCTACACCTTC.

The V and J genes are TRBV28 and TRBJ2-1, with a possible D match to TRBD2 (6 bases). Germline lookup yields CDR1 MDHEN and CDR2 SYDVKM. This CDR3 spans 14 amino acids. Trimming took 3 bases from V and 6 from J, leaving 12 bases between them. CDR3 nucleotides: TGTGCCAGCAGTTTCCTGGGGGGAGGCAATGAGCAGTTCTTC. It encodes CASSFLGGGNEQFF.

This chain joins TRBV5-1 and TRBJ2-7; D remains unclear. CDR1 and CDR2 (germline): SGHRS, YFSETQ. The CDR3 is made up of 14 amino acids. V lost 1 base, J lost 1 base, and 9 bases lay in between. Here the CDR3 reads CASSLQTSSYEQYF. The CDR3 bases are TGCGCCAGCAGCTTGCAGACATCATCCTACGAGCAGTACTTC.

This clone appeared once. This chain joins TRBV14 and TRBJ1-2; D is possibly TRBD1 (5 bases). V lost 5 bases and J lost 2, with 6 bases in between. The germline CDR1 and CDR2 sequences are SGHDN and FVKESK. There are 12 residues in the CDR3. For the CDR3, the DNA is TGTGCCAGCAGCGCAGGGAACTATGGCTACACCTTC. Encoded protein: CASSAGNYGYTF.

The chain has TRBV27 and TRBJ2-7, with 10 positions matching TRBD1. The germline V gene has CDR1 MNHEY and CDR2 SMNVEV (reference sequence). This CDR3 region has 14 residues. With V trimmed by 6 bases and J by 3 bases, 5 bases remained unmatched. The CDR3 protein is CASSRDRGYYEQYF. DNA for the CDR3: TGTGCCAGCAGCCGGGACAGGGGATACTACGAGCAGTACTTC.

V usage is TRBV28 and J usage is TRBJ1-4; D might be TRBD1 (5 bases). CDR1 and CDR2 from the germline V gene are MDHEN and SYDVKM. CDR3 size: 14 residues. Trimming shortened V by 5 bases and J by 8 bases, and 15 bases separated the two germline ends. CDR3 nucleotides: TGTGCCAGCAGTCTACGGGGGATAGGCGAAAAACTGTTTTTT. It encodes CASSLRGIGEKLFF.

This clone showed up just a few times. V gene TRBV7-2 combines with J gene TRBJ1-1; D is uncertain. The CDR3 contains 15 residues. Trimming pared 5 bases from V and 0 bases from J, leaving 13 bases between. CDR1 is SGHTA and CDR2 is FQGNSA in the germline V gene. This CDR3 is CASSTQRLMNTEAFF. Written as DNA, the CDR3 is TGTGCCAGCAGCACTCAGCGCCTCATGAACACTGAAGCTTTCTTT.

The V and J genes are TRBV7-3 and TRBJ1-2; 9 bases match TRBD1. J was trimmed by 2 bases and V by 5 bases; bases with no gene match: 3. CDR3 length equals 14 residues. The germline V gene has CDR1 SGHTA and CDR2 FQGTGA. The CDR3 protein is CASSLTGGNYGYTF. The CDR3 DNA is TGTGCCAGCAGCCTCACAGGGGGCAACTATGGCTACACCTTC.

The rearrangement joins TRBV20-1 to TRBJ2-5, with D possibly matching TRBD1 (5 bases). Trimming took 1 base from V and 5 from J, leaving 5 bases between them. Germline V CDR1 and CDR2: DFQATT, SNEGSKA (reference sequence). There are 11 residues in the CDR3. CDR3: CSARAGETQYF. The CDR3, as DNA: TGCAGTGCTAGAGCAGGGGAGACCCAGTACTTC.

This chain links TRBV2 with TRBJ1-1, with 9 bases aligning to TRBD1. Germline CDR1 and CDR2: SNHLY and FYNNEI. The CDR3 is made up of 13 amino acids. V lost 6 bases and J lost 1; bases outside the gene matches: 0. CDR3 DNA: TGTGCCAGCAGGGACAGGGGGAACACTGAAGCTTTCTTT. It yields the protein CASRDRGNTEAFF.

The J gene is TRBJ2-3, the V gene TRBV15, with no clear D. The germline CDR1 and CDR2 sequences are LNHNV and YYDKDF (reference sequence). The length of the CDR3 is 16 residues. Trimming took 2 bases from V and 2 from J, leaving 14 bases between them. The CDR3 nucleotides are TGTGCCACCAGCAGATTCAGGTTCAGTAACACAGATACGCAGTATTTT. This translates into CATSRFRFSNTDTQYF.

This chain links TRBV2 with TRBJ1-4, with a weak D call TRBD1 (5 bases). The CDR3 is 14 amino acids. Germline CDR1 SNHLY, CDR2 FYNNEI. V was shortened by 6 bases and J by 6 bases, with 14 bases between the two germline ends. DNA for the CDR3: TGTGCCAGCAGCGCAGACAGTCGGTATGAAAAACTGTTTTTT. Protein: CASSADSRYEKLFF.

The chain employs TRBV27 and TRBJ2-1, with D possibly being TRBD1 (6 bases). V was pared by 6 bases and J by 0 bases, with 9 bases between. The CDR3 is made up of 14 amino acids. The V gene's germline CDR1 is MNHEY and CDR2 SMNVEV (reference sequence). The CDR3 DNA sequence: TGTGCCAGCAGACGGGACAACTCCTACAATGAGCAGTTCTTC. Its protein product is CASRRDNSYNEQFF.

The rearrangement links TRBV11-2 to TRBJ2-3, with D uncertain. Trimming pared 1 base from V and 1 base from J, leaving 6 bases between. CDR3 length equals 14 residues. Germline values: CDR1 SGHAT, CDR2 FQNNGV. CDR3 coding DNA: TGTGCCAGCAGCTTAGTCGGAGGCACAGATACGCAGTATTTT. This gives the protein CASSLVGGTDTQYF.